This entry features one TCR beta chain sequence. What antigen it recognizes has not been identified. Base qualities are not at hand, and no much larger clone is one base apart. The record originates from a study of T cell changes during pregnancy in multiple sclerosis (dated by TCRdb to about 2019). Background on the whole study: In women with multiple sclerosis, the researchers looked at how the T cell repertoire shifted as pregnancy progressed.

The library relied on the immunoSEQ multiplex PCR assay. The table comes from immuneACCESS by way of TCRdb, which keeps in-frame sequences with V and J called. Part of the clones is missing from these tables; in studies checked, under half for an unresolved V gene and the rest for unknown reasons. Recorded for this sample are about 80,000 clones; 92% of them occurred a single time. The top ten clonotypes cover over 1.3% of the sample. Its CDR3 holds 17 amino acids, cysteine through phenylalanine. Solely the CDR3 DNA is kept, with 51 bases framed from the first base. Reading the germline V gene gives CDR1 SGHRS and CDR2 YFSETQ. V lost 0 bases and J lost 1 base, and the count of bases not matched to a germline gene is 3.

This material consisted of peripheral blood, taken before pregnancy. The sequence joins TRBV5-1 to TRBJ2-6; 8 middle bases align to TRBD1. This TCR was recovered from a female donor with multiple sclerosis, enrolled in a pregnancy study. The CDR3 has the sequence CASSLGTGNSGANVLTF. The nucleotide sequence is TGCGCCAGCAGCTTGGGGACAGGGAATTCTGGGGCCAACGTCCTGACTTTC.